The present entry profiles one T cell receptor (beta chain) with its context. J was trimmed by 6 bases and V by 8 bases; bases with no gene match: 6. This CDR3 comprises 13 residues. Germline V lookup: CDR1 LNHDA, CDR2 SQIVND (reference sequence). Noted time point: pre-treatment sample, taken before nivolumab and TIL therapy. This entry is derived from a study of TIL therapy for anti-PD-1-resistant metastatic lung cancer. Sequencing used immunoSEQ v3. Profiling relied on immunoSEQ multiplex PCR, and the TCRdb table lists in-frame clones only, not all of them. This table holds more than 55,000 clones, roughly 69% found once.

The clonotype comes from a person aged 25-85 years with non-small cell lung cancer. The rearrangement joins TRBV19 to TRBJ2-2; TRBD1 agrees at 7 bases. This sample comprised blood, obtained at baseline. In DNA, the CDR3 is TGTGCCAGTCAGACAGGGTTCCCCGGGGAGCTGTTTTTT. It is translated as CASQTGFPGELFF.